The clone carrying this T cell receptor beta chain has more than one count but fewer than ten. TCRdb re-analysed the 5' RACE reads in MiXCR, keeping a single row per CDR3 protein. The sample lists roughly 50,000 distinct CDR3 sequences, 7.7% occurring once. This sample is part of a study of early T cells in non-severe SARS-CoV-2 infection. Germline loops: CDR1 SGHAT, CDR2 FQNNGV. This CDR3 spans 15 amino acids. Trimming took 5 bases from V and 8 from J; bases not matched to a gene: 9. Input material: whole blood. This clonotype was sampled from an adult who was a healthcare worker with PCR-confirmed SARS-CoV-2 infection or an uninfected control (not recorded which). This chain connects TRBV11-2 to TRBJ1-6, with 7 positions matching TRBD1. The CDR3 DNA follows: TGTGCCAGCAGCCACAGACAGGGAATAGATTCACCCCTCCACTTT. It codes for CASSHRQGIDSPLHF.